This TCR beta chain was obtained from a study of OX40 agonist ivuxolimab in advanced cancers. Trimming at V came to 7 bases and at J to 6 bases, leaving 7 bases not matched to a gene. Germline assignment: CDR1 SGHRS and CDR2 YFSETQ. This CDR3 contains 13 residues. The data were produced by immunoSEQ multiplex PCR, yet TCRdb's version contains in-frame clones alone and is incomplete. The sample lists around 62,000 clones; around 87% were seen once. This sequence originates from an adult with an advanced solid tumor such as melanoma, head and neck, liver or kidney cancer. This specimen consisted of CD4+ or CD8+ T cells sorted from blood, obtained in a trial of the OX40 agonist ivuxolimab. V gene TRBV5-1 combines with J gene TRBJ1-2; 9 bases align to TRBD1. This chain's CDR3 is CASRDRDKDGYTF. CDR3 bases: TGCGCCAGCCGGGACAGGGACAAGGATGGCTACACCTTC.